The clone carrying this T cell receptor (beta chain) has at least ten counts. Its specificity is unknown. The protocol attached unique molecular identifiers to individual cDNA molecules. From the 5' RACE reads, TCRdb called clonotypes with MiXCR, one entry per CDR3 protein. This sample has 15,000 to 20,000 distinct CDR3 sequences, with around 5.6% found just once. This specimen belongs to a study of early T cells in non-severe SARS-CoV-2 infection. Whole-study context: Sequencing used unsorted whole-blood bulk RNA, so chains lack pairing.

Study-wide results and caveats: The study's VDJdb matching favored anti-spike CD8 responses and missed private and CD4 specificities.

The CDR3 is 11 amino acids. Germline V gives CDR1 SGHTA, CDR2 FQGNSA. Trimming took off 2 bases at V and 9 bases at J, with 8 bases between the two ends. The TCR originated in an adult who was a healthcare worker with PCR-confirmed SARS-CoV-2 infection or an uninfected control (not recorded which). This chain uses TRBV7-2 with TRBJ2-7; D not resolved. Specimen: whole blood, collected at baseline. CDR3 in DNA: TGTGCCAGCAGCTTAAATATATGGCAGTACTTC. As protein: CASSLNIWQYF.